This TCR beta chain emerged from a study of cytomegalovirus exposure and HLA in healthy donors (TCRdb year 2017). Looking at the study overall: In an earlier analysis of 587 of the donors, under 300 Gb of sequence data and approximately 100 million unique TCR beta sequences from roughly 180 million T cells were reported. An early release that covered about 600 HLA-typed donors contained approximately 300 gigabases of sequencing data and 85 million to 100 million unique TCR sequences. Among the approximately 400 genotyped donors, around 81% belonged to the genetic ancestry cluster associated with self-reported Caucasian donors. The study was designed to test whether signatures of past pathogen exposure could be identified by cataloging public T cell receptors. Using immunosequencing, the study profiled T cell repertoires from about 650 subjects and related those repertoires to cytomegalovirus serostatus. In addition to the first cohort of hundreds of subjects, a separate validation cohort of approximately 130 different subjects was used. High-throughput TCR immunosequencing, statistical association of individual TCRs with disease status, and machine learning were combined to predict cytomegalovirus infection status. To study patterns of TCR occurrence, a later analysis re-analyzed previously published TCR beta repertoires from 666 donors and added high-resolution HLA genotyping. In the later analysis, no new phenotypic data were used to find candidate immune exposures; instead, reliance was placed on TCR beta sequences and their occurrence across donors. In an earlier analysis of several hundred of the donors, high-throughput TCR beta sequencing was used to judge whether each TCR beta V gene segment behaved as functional or pseudogenic. Donor age, sex, ethnicity and CMV serostatus were compiled alongside the repertoire data. Genome-wide SNP genotypes for about three fifths of the roughly 670 donors were used in a later genetic analysis, which treated that subset as a discovery cohort. Every repertoire in the discovery cohort had been generated on one and the same sequencing platform. HLA typing covered class I and class II loci at four-digit resolution. Typing coverage differed by locus: A, B, C, DRB1 and DQB1 were typed in about 629-630 donors, DQA1 in 500 to 550, DPA1 in 600 to 610, and DPB1 in approximately 450. Roughly five DR-DQ haplotypes were handled as single units for association and clustering because linkage in the cohort was strong. Among almost 400 genotyped donors of the cohort, an average of roughly 240,000 unique TCR beta nucleotide sequences were sequenced per donor, roughly 20% of them non-productive. General conclusions and limits of the study: The authors suggested that the approach could potentially be generalized to other disease states and immunological phenotypes. A later analysis reported that several top co-occurrence clusters appeared linked to parvovirus B19, influenza, CMV and Epstein-Barr virus. Immune exposure information for the cohort was limited to CMV serostatus. In this cohort, only TCR beta chains were sequenced, and detectable features were limited by the absence of alpha or paired-chain data. A later analysis associated 16,951 TCR beta sequences with specific HLA alleles at a false discovery rate of 0.05. A cluster of highly shared sequence variants was judged likely to represent a technical artifact of the sequencing pipeline. According to a later genetic analysis, donors in an Asian-associated ancestry cluster had fewer N-insertions in productive TCRs than the approximately 690-donor mean. Broadly in line with IMGT annotations, most TCR beta V segments showed up in productive rearrangements about 87% or about 30% of the time in an earlier analysis of several hundred of the donors. Assigning TCR associations to individual alleles was difficult when HLA alleles, especially DR and DQ, strongly co-occurred. The study listed approximately 150 TCR beta chains as associated with cytomegalovirus. Linkage disequilibrium might explain the correlated functional status among segregating V segments, but an unknown experimental factor could not be ruled out. In both the original and validation cohorts, the classifier was reported to diagnose cytomegalovirus status with high specificity and sensitivity. An association between a missense DCLRE1C variant and V-gene and J-gene trimming of TCR beta chains was found in a later genetic analysis and replicated in an independent cohort. The 87-base-pair reads could not distinguish some IMGT-functional V segments, including TRBV6-2 and TRBV6-3, so those segments were excluded. Roughly uniform sequencing depth across donors was assumed in presence/absence analyses, although this assumption may not hold. While some public TCRs were present in many individuals, most TCR sequences turned up only very rarely across donors. In a later analysis, HLA-associated TCR beta chains showed more clonal expansion and lower generation probabilities than non-associated chains that were equally common. A few of the identified cytomegalovirus-associated TCR beta chains were confirmed in vitro to be specific for cytomegalovirus antigens. A further reported finding was that TCR beta sequences accurately predicted the HLA-A and HLA-B alleles for most subjects in the first cohort. Approximately 18 rarely observed V segments, including chromosome 9 orphons, were excluded from the earlier analysis of several hundred of the donors because counts were too low. Because HLA typing was missing for some donors at each locus, association tests included only the typed subset. In a later analysis, most CMV-associated TCR beta chains were found to appear HLA-restricted, with HLA associations seemingly driven largely by CMV exposure. According to a later analysis, TCR association rates differed among HLA loci, with DRB1 alleles showing the most associated TCRs and HLA-C alleles showing the fewest.

The cohort consisted of 666 healthy bone marrow donors. Cohort members were all nominally healthy when sampled, although unrecorded immune exposures were likely present. The donor tested CMV seropositive, placing the donor among the 250 to 350 seropositive members of the cohort. Each donor provided a peripheral blood sample, and peripheral blood mononuclear cells were used for TCR beta sequencing. The Qiagen DNeasy Blood Extraction Kit was used to extract genomic DNA from the blood cell samples. The germline V gene (reference sequence) supplies CDR1 SGHKS and CDR2 YYEKEE. V was cut back by 4 bases and J by 6 bases, leaving a gap of 13 bases between them. Counted from cysteine to phenylalanine, this CDR3 has 14 amino acids. The CDR3 DNA has 42 bases and is translated from base 1. On this clone: The antigen it binds to is not known.

Libraries were built with the immunoSEQ multiplex PCR assay. A mixture of 60 forward primers for TCR Vbeta segments and 13 reverse primers for TCR Jbeta segments was used in the multiplex PCR. The CDR3 region of rearranged TCR beta genes was amplified from genomic DNA by a multiplex PCR assay. Amplified TCR beta libraries were sequenced as 87-base-pair reads on the Illumina HiSeq System. As for the original processing: A later analysis tallied 80 million to 95 million unique TCR beta chains across the 550 to 850 repertoires, and approximately 12 million of those chains were shared by two or more donors. To remove PCR and sequencing errors, raw reads were error-corrected and collapsed into unique sequences using a nearest-neighbor algorithm that merged closely related sequences. Alignment of CDR3 sequences to IMGT reference sequences was used to assign V, D and J gene segments. For a sequence to be retained, at least a six-nucleotide match to both a V gene segment and a J gene segment was required. A rearrangement counted as productive if the CDR3 had no stop codons and remained in frame with V and J, and every other rearrangement counted as non-productive. Following IMGT convention, CDR3 was defined as the stretch from the second conserved V-encoded cysteine to the conserved J-encoded phenylalanine. The earlier analysis of more than 450 of the donors excluded sequences that lacked an unambiguous match to a single V gene segment. An earlier analysis of 450 to 650 of the donors called V segments functional above 56.7% productive rearrangements and segregating when the between-donor standard deviation exceeded 5%. To diagnose cytomegalovirus status from the catalog of TCR beta chain sequences, a statistical classification framework was built. In a later analysis, TCR nucleotide sequences were compared against IMGT/GENE-DB human TR gene sequences so that V and J genes could be assigned. Using the TCRdist pipeline, a later analysis assigned CDR3 sequences along with most-parsimonious VDJ recombination scenarios. In a later analysis, every TCR beta chain was defined by the combination of its CDR3 amino acid sequence and its V-gene family, and reads without a unique V-gene family were dropped. To address suspected cross-contamination and a sequencing artifact, a later analysis removed a few hundred highly shared, low-generation-probability nucleotide sequences. In a later analysis, a clonal expansion index was calculated for each public chain from normalized within-repertoire ranks of inferred template counts. A later analysis computed generation probabilities with a VDJ recombination model fitted to out-of-frame rearrangements, and checked the results against IGoR. Hypergeometric tests were used in a later analysis to score TCR-TCR, TCR-HLA and TCR-CMV co-occurrence, with a repertoire-size bias correction applied to the TCR pairs. To estimate false discovery rates, a later analysis permuted the HLA or CMV assignments 20 times. A later analysis grouped co-occurring TCRs with DBSCAN, adding TCRdist sequence similarity when clustering within HLA-allele-positive subsets. Co-occurrence clustering excluded repertoires with fewer than 30,000 or more than 120,000 public chains, plus five with anomalous nucleotide sharing. TCRdb stores this immuneACCESS table with in-frame sequences only. Part of the clones is absent; in the studies checked, under half of the shortfall reflects unresolved V genes, and no reason is known for the rest. That table furnishes V, J and clone size, whereas the DNA furnished D and trimming. This sample's records show under 90,000 clones. The ten largest clones capture roughly 7.4% of the sample.

The TCR originated in a female donor in good health and CMV-seropositive. The chain is assembled from TRBV5-5 and TRBJ1-4; no D gene call is confident. Sequences were obtained from PBMCs. The DNA sequence is as follows: TGTGCCAGCAGCCGCGCGCCCTATGATGAAAAACTGTTTTTT. The encoded protein is CASSRAPYDEKLFF.